These 13 T cell receptor beta chains originate from one sample sequenced in a study of CD8 T cells in Susac syndrome. Random hexamers were used to reverse transcribe roughly 0.45 to 1 ug of RNA. TCRdb passed the immunoSEQ multiplex PCR reads through MiXCR, listing each CDR3 protein once. The table has approximately 190,000 distinct CDR3 sequences, approximately 95% seen once. The sequenced material came from CD8+ T cells from PBMCs. These receptors originate from a human donor with Susac syndrome.

The rearrangement uses TRBV29-1 and TRBJ1-1; 7 nucleotides agree with TRBD1. The ends lost 7 bases at V and 7 bases at J; junction bases unmatched: 3. Germline assignment: CDR1 SQVTM and CDR2 ANQGSEA. This CDR3 has 10 residues. The CDR3 protein is CSDDRDEAFF. CDR3 coding DNA: TGCAGCGATGACAGGGATGAAGCTTTCTTT.

This chain connects TRBV19 to TRBJ2-3, with TRBD2 matching 10 bases. V lost 3 bases to trimming and J lost 0 bases; unmatched junction nucleotides: 3. This CDR3 contains 16 residues. Germline CDR1 LNHDA, CDR2 SQIVND (reference sequence). The CDR3 nucleotides read TGTGCCAGTAGTATTGGACTAGCGGAGAGCACAGATACGCAGTATTTT. Its translation: CASSIGLAESTDTQYF.

This chain connects TRBV29-1 to TRBJ1-2, with a possible D match to TRBD1 (6 bases). CDR1 and CDR2 from the germline V gene are SQVTM and ANQGSEA. The germline V and J ends were trimmed by 7 bases and 4 bases, with 10 bases remaining between them. This CDR3 is 11 amino acids long. Here the CDR3 DNA reads TGCAGCGCCCTGGACAGCTATGGCTACACCTTC. Its translation is CSALDSYGYTF.

The gene calls are TRBV5-4 and TRBJ2-2; 10 nucleotides align to TRBD2. The germline gives CDR1 SGHNT, CDR2 YYREEE (reference sequence). Trimming cost V 3 bases and J 4 bases; bases outside gene matches: 3. The CDR3 spans 15 residues. CDR3 nucleotide sequence: TGTGCCAGCAGCTCCGGACTAGCGGCCACCGGGGAGCTGTTTTTT. Its translation: CASSSGLAATGELFF.

The chain combines TRBV6-6 with TRBJ2-7; 7 nucleotides match TRBD2. CDR1 is MNHNY and CDR2 is SVGAGI in the germline V gene (reference sequence). The CDR3 covers 13 residues. V dropped 10 bases and J dropped 8; count of bases not matched to a gene: 14. This CDR3 reads CAITHGLETKQYF. The CDR3 DNA follows: TGTGCCATCACCCATGGACTAGAGACGAAGCAGTACTTC.

The V and J genes are TRBV7-8 and TRBJ2-2, with 10 bases fitting TRBD1. V shed 2 bases, J shed 1 base, and the junction held 7 bases outside the gene matches. Looked up from germline, CDR1 is SGHVS and CDR2 is FQNEAQ. The CDR3 length is 18 residues. The CDR3 here is CASSLPRTGGKNTGELFF. CDR3 DNA: TGTGCCAGCAGCTTACCTCGGACAGGGGGAAAGAACACCGGGGAGCTGTTTTTT. Combining the CDR3 with reference TRBV7-8 and TRBJ2-2 gives the whole variable domain GAGVSQSPRYKVAKRGQDVALRCDPISGHVSLFWYQQALGQGPEFLTYFQNEAQLDKSGLPSDRFFAERPEGSVSTLKIQRTQQEDSAVYLCASSLPRTGGKNTGELFFGEGSRLTVL.

The genes are TRBV7-9 and TRBJ2-3; D gene uncertain. V was trimmed by 1 base and J by 0 bases, leaving 11 bases between them. The CDR3 runs 16 residues. From germline, CDR1 is SEHNR and CDR2 FQNEAQ (reference sequence). DNA for the CDR3: TGTGCCAGCAGCTTAGTTCCAGCATCTAGCACAGATACGCAGTATTTT. The encoded protein is CASSLVPASSTDTQYF. Together with reference TRBV7-9 and TRBJ2-3, the CDR3 gives the full variable domain: DTGVSQNPRHKITKRGQNVTFRCDPISEHNRLYWYRQTLGQGPEFLTYFQNEAQLEKSRLLSDRFSAERPKGSFSTLEIQRTEQGDSAMYLCASSLVPASSTDTQYFGPGTRLTVL.

The chain recombines TRBV20-1 with TRBJ2-1, with D perhaps being TRBD1 or TRBD2 (5 bases each). The CDR3 contains 14 residues. The germline V gene encodes CDR1 DFQATT and CDR2 SNEGSKA (reference sequence). Trimming shortened V by 5 bases and J by 4 bases, and 15 bases separated the two germline ends. CDR3 nucleotide sequence: TGCAGTGCTCCTTACCCGGGACGATACAATGAGCAGTTCTTC. It yields the protein CSAPYPGRYNEQFF.

The J gene is TRBJ2-7, the V gene TRBV20-1, with 7 bases matching TRBD1. Germline loops: CDR1 DFQATT, CDR2 SNEGSKA (reference sequence). V gave up 0 bases and J gave up 3 bases; unmatched junction bases: 5. The CDR3 has 14 amino acids. DNA for the CDR3: TGCAGTGCTAGAGAGGCAGGGGGTGGCTACGAGCAGTACTTC. Its protein product is CSAREAGGGYEQYF.

The chain has TRBV3-1 and TRBJ2-7; D remains unclear. The ends were cut back, 1 base at V and 2 bases at J, with 15 bases in the middle. Germline values: CDR1 LGHDT, CDR2 YNNKEL (reference sequence). The CDR3 is made up of 16 amino acids. CDR3 in DNA: TGTGCCAGCAGCCAAGTCGCGGACGCGACCGCCTACGAGCAGTACTTC. Its protein is CASSQVADATAYEQYF.

This clonotype turned up a few times. This chain links TRBV9 with TRBJ1-3; no firm D call. This CDR3 spans 16 amino acids. Germline lookup yields CDR1 SGDLS and CDR2 YYNGEE. The germline V and J ends were trimmed by 4 bases and 0 bases, with 14 bases remaining between them. The chain's CDR3 is CASSRGRGRSGNTIYF. CDR3 bases: TGTGCCAGCAGCCGTGGGCGAGGGCGCTCTGGAAACACCATATATTTT.

The chain employs TRBV3-1 and TRBJ2-5; D unclear. CDR1 and CDR2 (germline): LGHDT, YNNKEL (reference sequence). The CDR3 length is 16 residues. Trimming took off 2 bases at V and 3 bases at J, with 16 bases between the two ends. The DNA of the CDR3 is TGTGCCAGCAGCCAATCCCGGCCCCTGGGTGAAGAGACCCAGTACTTC. Its protein is CASSQSRPLGEETQYF.

The V gene is TRBV5-1, the J gene TRBJ1-5; no firm D call. Germline V gene data show CDR1 as SGHRS and CDR2 as YFSETQ. This CDR3 has 19 amino acids. Trimming removed 0 bases at V and 6 bases at J, with 25 bases between. The CDR3 is CASSLARLVVGWECQPQHF. For the CDR3, the DNA is TGCGCCAGCAGCTTGGCCCGGCTCGTCGTGGGTTGGGAGTGTCAGCCCCAGCATTTT.